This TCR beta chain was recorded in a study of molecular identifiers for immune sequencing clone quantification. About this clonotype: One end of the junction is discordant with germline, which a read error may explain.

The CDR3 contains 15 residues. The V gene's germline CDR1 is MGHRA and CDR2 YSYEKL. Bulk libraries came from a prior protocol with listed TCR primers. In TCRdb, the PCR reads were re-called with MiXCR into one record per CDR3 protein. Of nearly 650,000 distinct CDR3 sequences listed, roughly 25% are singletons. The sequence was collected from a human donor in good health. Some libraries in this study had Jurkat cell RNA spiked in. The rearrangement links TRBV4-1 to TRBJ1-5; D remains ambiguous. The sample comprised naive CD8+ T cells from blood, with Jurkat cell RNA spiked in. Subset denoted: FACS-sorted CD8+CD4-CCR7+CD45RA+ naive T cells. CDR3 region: CTSSQETESLNPQHF. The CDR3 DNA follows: TGCACCAGCAGCCAAGAAACGGAGAGCCTTAACCCCCAGCATTTT.